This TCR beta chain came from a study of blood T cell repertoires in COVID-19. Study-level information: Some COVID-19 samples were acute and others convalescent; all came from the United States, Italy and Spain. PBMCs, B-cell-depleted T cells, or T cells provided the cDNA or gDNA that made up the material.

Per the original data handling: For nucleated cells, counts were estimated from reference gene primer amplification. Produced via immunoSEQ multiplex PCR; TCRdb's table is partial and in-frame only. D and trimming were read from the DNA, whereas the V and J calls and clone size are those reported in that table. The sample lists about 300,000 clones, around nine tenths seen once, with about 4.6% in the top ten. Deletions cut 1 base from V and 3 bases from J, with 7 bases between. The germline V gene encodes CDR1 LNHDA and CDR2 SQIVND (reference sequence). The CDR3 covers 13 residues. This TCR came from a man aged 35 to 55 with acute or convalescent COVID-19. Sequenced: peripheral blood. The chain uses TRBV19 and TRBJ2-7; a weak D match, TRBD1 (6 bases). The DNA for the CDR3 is TGTGCCAGTAGTATAGTACAGGGCTACGAGCAGTACTTC. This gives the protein CASSIVQGYEQYF.